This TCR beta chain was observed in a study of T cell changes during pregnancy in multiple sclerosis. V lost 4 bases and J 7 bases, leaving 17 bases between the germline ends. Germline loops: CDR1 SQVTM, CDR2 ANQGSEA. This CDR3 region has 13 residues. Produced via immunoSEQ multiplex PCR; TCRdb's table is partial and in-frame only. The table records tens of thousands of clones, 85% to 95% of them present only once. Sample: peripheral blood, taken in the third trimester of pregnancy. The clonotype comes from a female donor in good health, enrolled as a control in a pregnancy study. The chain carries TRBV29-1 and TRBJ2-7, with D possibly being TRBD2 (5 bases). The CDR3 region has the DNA TGCAGCGTTGGTAATCTTGGAGGCGTGGAGCAGTACTTC. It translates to CSVGNLGGVEQYF.